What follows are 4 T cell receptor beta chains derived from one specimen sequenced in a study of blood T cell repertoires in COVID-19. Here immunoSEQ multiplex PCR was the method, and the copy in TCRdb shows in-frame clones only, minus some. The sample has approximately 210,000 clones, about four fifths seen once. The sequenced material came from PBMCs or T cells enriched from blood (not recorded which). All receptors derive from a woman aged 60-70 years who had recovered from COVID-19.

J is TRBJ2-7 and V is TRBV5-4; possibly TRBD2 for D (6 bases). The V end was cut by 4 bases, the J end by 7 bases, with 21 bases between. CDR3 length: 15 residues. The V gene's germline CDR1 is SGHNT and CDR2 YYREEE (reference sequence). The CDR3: CASSAPGRGMGEQYF. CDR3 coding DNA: TGTGCCAGCAGCGCTCCAGGCCGGGGGATGGGGGAGCAGTACTTC.

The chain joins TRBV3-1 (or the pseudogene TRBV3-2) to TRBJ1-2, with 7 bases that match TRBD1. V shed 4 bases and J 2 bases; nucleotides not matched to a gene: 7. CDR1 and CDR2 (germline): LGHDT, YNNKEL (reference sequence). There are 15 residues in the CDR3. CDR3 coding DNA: TGTGCCAGCAGCCCTCAGACACAGGGGAACTATGGCTACACCTTC. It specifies CASSPQTQGNYGYTF.

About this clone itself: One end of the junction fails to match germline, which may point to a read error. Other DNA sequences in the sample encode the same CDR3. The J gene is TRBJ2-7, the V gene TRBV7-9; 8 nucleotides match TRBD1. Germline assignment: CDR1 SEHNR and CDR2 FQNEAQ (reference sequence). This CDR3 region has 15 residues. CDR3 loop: CASSSSGQASYEQYF. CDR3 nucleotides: TGTGCCAGTAGCTCTTCGGGACAGGCCTCCTACGAGCAGTACTTC.

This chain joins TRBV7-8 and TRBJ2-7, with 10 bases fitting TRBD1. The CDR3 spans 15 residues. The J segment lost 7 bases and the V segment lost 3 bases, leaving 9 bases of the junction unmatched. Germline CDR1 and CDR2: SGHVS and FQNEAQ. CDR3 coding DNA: TGTGCCAGCAGCTTCGGGGGGACAGGGGTATTGGAGCAGTACTTC. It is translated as CASSFGGTGVLEQYF.